The clone carrying this TCR beta chain occurred many times. The data derive from a study of patients with pleural tuberculosis. Each CDR3 protein is one row after TCRdb ran MiXCR on the reads. The data hold under 65,000 distinct CDR3 sequences, with 7.3% observed a single time. The sequence came from a human donor with pleural tuberculosis.

CDR3 amino acids: CSAAQGTGIVYEQYV. In nucleotides, the CDR3 is TGCAGTGCTGCCCAGGGGACAGGGATTGTCTACGAGCAGTACGTC. The chain has TRBV20-1 and TRBJ2-7; TRBD1 matches 9 bases. Trimming at V came to 5 bases and at J to 3 bases, leaving 11 bases not matched to a gene. The CDR3 totals 15 residues. Germline CDR1 and CDR2: DFQATT and SNEGSKA (reference sequence).